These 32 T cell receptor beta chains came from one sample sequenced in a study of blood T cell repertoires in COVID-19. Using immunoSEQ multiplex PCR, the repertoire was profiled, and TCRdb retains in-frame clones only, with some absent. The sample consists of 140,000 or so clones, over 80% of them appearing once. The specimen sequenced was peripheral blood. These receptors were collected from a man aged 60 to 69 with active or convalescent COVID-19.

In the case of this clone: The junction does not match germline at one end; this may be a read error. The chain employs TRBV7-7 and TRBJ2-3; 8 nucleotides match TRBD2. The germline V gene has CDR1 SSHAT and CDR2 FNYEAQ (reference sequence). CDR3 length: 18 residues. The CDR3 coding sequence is TGTGCTAGCAGCGCCGGGACATCGAAGACTAGCGGCACAGATACGCAGTATTTT. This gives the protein CASSAGTSKTSGTDTQYF.

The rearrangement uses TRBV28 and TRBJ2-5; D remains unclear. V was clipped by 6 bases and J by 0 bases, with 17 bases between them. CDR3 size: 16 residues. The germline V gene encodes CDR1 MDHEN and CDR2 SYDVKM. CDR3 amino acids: CASSLRRWSDQETQYF. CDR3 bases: TGTGCCAGCAGCCTGCGTCGGTGGTCGGACCAAGAGACCCAGTACTTC.

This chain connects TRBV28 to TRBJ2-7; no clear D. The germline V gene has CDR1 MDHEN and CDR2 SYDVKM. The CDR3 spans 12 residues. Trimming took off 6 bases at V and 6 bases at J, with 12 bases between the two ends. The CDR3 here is CASSLGVSEQYF. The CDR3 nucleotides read TGTGCCAGCAGCCTAGGAGTGTCCGAGCAGTACTTC.

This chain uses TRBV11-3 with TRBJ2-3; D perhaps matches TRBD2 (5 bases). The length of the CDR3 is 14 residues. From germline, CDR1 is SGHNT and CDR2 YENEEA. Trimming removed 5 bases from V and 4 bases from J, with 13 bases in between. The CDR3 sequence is CASSRRGGADTQYF. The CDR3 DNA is TGTGCCAGCAGCCGCAGAGGAGGAGCAGATACGCAGTATTTT.

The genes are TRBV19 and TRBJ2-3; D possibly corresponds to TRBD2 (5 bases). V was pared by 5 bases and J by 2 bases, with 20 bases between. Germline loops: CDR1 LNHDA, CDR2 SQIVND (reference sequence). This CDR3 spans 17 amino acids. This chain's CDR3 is CASSLARPGLFTDTQYF. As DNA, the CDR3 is TGTGCCAGTAGTCTCGCGCGTCCGGGGTTATTCACAGATACGCAGTATTTT. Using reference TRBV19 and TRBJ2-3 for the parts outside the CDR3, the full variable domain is DGGITQSPKYLFRKEGQNVTLSCEQNLNHDAMYWYRQDPGQGLRLIYYSQIVNDFQKGDIAEGYSVSREKKESFPLTVTSAQKNPTAFYLCASSLARPGLFTDTQYFGPGTRLTVL.

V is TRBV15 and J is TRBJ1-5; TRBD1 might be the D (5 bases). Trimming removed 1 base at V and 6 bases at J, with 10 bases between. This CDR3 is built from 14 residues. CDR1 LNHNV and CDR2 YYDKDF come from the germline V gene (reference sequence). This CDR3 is CATSRGGDSQPQHF. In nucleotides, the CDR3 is TGTGCCACCAGCAGAGGGGGGGACTCTCAGCCCCAGCATTTT.

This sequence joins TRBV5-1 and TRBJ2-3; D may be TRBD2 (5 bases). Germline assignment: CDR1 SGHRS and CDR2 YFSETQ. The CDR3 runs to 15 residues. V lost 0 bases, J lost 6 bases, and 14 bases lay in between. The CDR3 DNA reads TGCGCCAGCAGCTTGGATCAGGTTACGGGGGATACGCAGTATTTT. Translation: CASSLDQVTGDTQYF.

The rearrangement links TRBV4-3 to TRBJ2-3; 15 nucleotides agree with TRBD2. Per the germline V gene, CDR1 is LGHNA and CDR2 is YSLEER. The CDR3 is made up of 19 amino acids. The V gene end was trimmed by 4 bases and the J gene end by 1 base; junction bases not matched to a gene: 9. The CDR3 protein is CASSPGLAGGPVGTDTQYF. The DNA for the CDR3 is TGCGCCAGCAGCCCTGGACTAGCGGGAGGGCCGGTTGGCACAGATACGCAGTATTTT.

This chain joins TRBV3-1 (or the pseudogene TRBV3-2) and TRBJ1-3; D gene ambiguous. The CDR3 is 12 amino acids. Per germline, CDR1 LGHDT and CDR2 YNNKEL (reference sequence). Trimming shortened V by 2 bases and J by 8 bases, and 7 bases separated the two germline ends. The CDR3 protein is CASSQTGYTIYF. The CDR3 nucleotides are TGTGCCAGCAGCCAAACGGGTTACACCATATATTTT.

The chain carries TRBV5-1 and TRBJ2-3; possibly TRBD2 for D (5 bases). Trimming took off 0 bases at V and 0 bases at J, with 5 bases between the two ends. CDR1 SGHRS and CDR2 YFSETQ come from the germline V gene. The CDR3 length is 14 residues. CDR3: CASSLGESTDTQYF. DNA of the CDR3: TGCGCCAGCAGCTTGGGGGAGAGCACAGATACGCAGTATTTT.

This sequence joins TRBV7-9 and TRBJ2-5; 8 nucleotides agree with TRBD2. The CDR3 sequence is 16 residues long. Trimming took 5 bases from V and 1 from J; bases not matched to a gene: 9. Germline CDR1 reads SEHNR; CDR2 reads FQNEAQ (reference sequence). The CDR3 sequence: CASSPVAGRIQETQYF. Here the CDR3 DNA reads TGTGCCAGCAGCCCCGTAGCGGGAAGAATCCAAGAGACCCAGTACTTC.

CDR3 residues: CSVRQGNSPLHF. The CDR3 DNA sequence: TGCAGCGTGCGACAGGGAAATTCACCCCTCCACTTT. V and J are TRBV29-1 and TRBJ1-6; 7 nucleotides agree with TRBD1. Germline CDR1 SQVTM, CDR2 ANQGSEA. With V trimmed by 6 bases and J by 7 bases, 3 bases remained unmatched. The CDR3 has 12 amino acids.

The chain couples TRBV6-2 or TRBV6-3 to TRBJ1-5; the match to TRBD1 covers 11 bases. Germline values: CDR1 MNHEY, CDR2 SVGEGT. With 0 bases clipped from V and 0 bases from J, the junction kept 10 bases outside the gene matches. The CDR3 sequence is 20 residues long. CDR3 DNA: TGTGCCAGCAGTTACTCGATGGACAGGGGGCAAGTGAATAGCAATCAGCCCCAGCATTTT. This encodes CASSYSMDRGQVNSNQPQHF.

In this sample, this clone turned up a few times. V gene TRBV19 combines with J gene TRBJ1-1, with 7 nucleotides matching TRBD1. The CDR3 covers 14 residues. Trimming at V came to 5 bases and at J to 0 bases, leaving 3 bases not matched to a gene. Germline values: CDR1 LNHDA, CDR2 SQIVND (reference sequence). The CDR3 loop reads CASSWDRLNTEAFF. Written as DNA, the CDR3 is TGTGCCAGTAGTTGGGACAGACTGAACACTGAAGCTTTCTTT.

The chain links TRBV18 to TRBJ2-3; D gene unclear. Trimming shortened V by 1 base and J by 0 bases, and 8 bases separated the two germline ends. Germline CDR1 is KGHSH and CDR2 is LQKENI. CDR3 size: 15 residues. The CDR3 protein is CASSPQRTSTDTQYF. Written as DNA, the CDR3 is TGTGCCAGCTCACCACAACGAACTAGCACAGATACGCAGTATTTT.

The DNA for the CDR3 is TGTGCCAGCAGGCCCAGCGGGAGGGCTCGCGGCGAGCAGTACTTC. This codes for CASRPSGRARGEQYF. The chain has TRBV5-4 and TRBJ2-7; TRBD2 matches at 10 bases. The CDR3 loop spans 15 amino acids. The J segment lost 6 bases and the V segment lost 5 bases, leaving 11 bases of the junction unmatched. Germline assignment: CDR1 SGHNT and CDR2 YYREEE (reference sequence).

This CDR3 reads CASSLSAGEGYEQYF. In DNA form, the CDR3 reads TGTGCCAGCAGCTTAAGTGCGGGAGAAGGTTACGAGCAGTACTTC. The chain is built from TRBV7-3 and TRBJ2-7; 7 bases agree with TRBD2. The CDR3 is 15 amino acids. V shed 1 base and J 4 bases; nucleotides not matched to a gene: 7. Germline assignment: CDR1 SGHTA and CDR2 FQGTGA.

For the CDR3, the DNA is TGTGCCAGCAGCAGAGGTGGCCGACGCGGGAGGCCGCAAGATACGCAGTATTTT. Its translation: CASSRGGRRGRPQDTQYF. The J gene is TRBJ2-3, the V gene TRBV21-1; TRBD2, the table's D call, lacks a check against the DNA. TRBV21-1 corresponds to a pseudogene. The CDR3 spans 18 residues.

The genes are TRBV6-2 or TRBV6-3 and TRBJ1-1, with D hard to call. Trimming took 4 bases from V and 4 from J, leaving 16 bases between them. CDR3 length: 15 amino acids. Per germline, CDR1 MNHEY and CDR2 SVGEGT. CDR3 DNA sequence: TGTGCCAGCAGTTCCCGAACCGGGGTCGGCACTGAAGCTTTCTTT. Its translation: CASSSRTGVGTEAFF.

The CDR3 region has the DNA TGTGCCAGCTCACTCCGGGAGGGACGGAACACCGGGGAGCTGTTTTTT. Translation: CASSLREGRNTGELFF. V usage is TRBV18 and J usage is TRBJ2-2; 8 bases are shared with TRBD2. V was clipped by 4 bases and J by 1 base; unmatched bases: 5. The germline V gene encodes CDR1 KGHSH and CDR2 LQKENI. The CDR3 has 16 amino acids.

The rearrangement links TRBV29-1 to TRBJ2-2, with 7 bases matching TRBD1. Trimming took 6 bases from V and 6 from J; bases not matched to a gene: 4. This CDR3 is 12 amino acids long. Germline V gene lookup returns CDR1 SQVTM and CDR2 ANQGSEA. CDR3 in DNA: TGCAGCGTACAGGGGAATGCCGGGGAGCTGTTTTTT. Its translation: CSVQGNAGELFF.

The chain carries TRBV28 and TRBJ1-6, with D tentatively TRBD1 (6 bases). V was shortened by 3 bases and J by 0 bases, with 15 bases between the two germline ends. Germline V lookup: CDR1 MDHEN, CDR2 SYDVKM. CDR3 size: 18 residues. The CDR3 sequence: CASSFSQGLGSYNSPLHF. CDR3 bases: TGTGCCAGCAGTTTCTCTCAGGGGTTGGGCTCCTATAATTCACCCCTCCACTTT.

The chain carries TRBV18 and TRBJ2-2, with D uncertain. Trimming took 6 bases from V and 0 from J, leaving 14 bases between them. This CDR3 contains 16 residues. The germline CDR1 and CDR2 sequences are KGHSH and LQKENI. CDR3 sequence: CASSSEKRANTGELFF. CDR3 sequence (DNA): TGTGCCAGCTCGTCCGAGAAGCGCGCGAACACCGGGGAGCTGTTTTTT.

The CDR3 protein is CASSHPGLAKYNEQFF. For the CDR3, the DNA is TGTGCCAGCAGTCACCCGGGACTAGCTAAATACAATGAGCAGTTCTTC. V gene TRBV2 combines with J gene TRBJ2-1, with TRBD2 matching 9 bases. Germline values: CDR1 SNHLY, CDR2 FYNNEI. CDR3 length equals 16 residues. V was pared by 5 bases and J by 4 bases, with 9 bases of the junction left unmatched.

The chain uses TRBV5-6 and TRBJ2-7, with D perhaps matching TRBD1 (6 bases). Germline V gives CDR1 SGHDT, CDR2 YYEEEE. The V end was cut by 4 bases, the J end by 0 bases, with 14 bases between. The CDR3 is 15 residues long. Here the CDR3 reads CASSGGTSRSYEQYF. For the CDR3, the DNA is TGTGCCAGCAGCGGTGGGACATCGCGCTCCTACGAGCAGTACTTC.

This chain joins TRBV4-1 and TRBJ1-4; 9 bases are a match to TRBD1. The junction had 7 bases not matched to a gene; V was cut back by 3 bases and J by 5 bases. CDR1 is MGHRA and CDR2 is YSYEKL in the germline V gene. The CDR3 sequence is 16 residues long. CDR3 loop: CASSQGYRGRNEKLFF. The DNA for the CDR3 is TGCGCCAGCAGCCAGGGATACAGGGGGCGCAATGAAAAACTGTTTTTT.

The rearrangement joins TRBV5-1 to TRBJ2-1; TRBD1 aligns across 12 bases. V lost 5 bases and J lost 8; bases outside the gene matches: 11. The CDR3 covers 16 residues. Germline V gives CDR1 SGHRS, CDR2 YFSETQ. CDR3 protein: CASRNRAGTGGYEQFF. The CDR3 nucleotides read TGCGCCAGCAGGAATCGGGCCGGGACAGGGGGCTATGAGCAGTTCTTC.

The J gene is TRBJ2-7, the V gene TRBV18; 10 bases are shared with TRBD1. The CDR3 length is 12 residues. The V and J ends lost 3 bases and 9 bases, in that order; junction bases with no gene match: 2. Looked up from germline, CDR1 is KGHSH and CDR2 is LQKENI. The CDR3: CASSPDRGLQYF. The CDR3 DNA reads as TGTGCCAGCTCACCGGACAGGGGGTTGCAGTACTTC.

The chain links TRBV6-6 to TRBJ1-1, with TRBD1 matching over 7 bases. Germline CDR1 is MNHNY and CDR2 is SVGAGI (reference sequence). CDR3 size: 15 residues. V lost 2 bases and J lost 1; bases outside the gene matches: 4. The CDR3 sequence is CASSYGRGANTEAFF. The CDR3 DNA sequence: TGTGCCAGCAGTTACGGCAGGGGGGCGAACACTGAAGCTTTCTTT.

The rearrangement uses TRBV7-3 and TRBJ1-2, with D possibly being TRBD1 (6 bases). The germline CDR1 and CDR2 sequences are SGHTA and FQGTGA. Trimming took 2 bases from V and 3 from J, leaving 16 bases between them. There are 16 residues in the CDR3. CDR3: CASSLGGGRDYYGYTF. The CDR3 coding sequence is TGTGCCAGCAGCTTAGGCGGGGGCAGAGATTACTATGGCTACACCTTC.

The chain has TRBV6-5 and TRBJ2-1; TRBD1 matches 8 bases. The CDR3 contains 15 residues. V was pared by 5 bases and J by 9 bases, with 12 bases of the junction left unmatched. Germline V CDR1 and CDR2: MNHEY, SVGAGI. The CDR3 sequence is CASSRRGQYISEQFF. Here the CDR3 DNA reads TGTGCCAGCAGTCGCAGGGGGCAGTACATCAGTGAGCAGTTCTTC.

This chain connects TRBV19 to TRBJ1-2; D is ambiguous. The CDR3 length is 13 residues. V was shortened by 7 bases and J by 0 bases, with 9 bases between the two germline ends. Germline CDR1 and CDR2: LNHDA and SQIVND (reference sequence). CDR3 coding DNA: TGTGCCAGTACCGCCGGTCCTAACTATGGCTACACCTTC. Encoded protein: CASTAGPNYGYTF.